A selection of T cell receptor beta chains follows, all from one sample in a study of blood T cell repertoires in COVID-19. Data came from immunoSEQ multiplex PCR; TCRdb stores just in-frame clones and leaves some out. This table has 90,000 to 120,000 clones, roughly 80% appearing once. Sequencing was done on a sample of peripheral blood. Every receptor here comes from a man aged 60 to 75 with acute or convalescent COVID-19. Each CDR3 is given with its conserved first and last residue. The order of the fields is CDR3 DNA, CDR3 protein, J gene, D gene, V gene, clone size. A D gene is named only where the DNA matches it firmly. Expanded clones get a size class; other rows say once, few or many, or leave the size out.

TGCGCCAGCAGCTTAGCGGGGAAGGCAGTGGAAAAACTGTTTTTT	CASSLAGKAVEKLFF	TRBJ1-4	NA	TRBV5-1	few
TGTGCCAGCAGCGGACCGGGACAGGGCTTCTATAATTCACCCCTCCACTTT	CASSGPGQGFYNSPLHF	TRBJ1-6	TRBD1	TRBV5-6	once
TGTGCCAGCAGCACACAGGGGGCTCCTTCTGGGGCCAACGTCCTGACTTTC	CASSTQGAPSGANVLTF	TRBJ2-6	TRBD1	TRBV3-1/TRBV3-2	once
TGTGCCAGCAGTCTTCTAGCGGGAGGGGTTAGAGAGACCCAGTACTTC	CASSLLAGGVRETQYF	TRBJ2-5	TRBD2	TRBV7-2	NA
TGCGCCAGCAGCTTGGCTACGCGGTGGGACATTCAGTACTTC	CASSLATRWDIQYF	TRBJ2-4	NA	TRBV5-1	NA
TGCGCCAGCAGCTTGGGCCAGGGGGGCACTGAAGCTTTCTTT	CASSLGQGGTEAFF	TRBJ1-1	TRBD1	TRBV5-1	NA
TGTGCCAGCAGTTACATAGCGCCTGCAACTAATGAAAAACTGTTTTTT	CASSYIAPATNEKLFF	TRBJ1-4	NA	TRBV6-5	NA
TGTGCCACCATCCAATCAGGGGGCGTTAATGAAAAACTGTTTTTT	CATIQSGGVNEKLFF	TRBJ1-4	TRBD1	TRBV15	NA
TGTGCCAGCAGTACCCTCGGACGGGGTGATTCACCCCTCCACTTT	CASSTLGRGDSPLHF	TRBJ1-6	NA	TRBV6-2/TRBV6-3	NA
TGTGCCAGCAGGACAACCGGGACAGGGCCAGATACGCAGTATTTT	CASRTTGTGPDTQYF	TRBJ2-3	TRBD1	TRBV28	NA
TGTGCCATCAGTGAGACAGGGAATAGCAATCAGCCCCAGCATTTT	CAISETGNSNQPQHF	TRBJ1-5	NA	TRBV10-3	few
TGTGCCAGCGGGGGGAACGGGCAGTTCTTC	CASGGNGQFF	TRBJ2-1	TRBD2	TRBV19	NA
TGTGCCAGCACCCTCGCGGGCAATCAGCCCCAGCATTTT	CASTLAGNQPQHF	TRBJ1-5	NA	TRBV12-3/TRBV12-4	once
TGTGCCAGCACTCTTGAGCAGTTCTTC	CASTLEQFF	TRBJ2-1	NA	TRBV2	NA
TGTGCCAGCAGCATGTCGGGACAGCGGAACACTGAAGCTTTCTTT	CASSMSGQRNTEAFF	TRBJ1-1	TRBD1	TRBV11-2	NA
TGTGCCTCGTCGCAGGGGGCATCAAAGGTCTACACCTTC	CASSQGASKVYTF	TRBJ1-2	TRBD1	TRBV7-9	once
TGCGCCAGCAGTGAACCCCCCTTGGCTCAAGAGACCCAGTACTTC	CASSEPPLAQETQYF	TRBJ2-5	NA	TRBV10-2	NA
TGTGCCAGCAGCCCGGCGGGGGGCACAGATACGCAGTATTTT	CASSPAGGTDTQYF	TRBJ2-3	TRBD2	TRBV9	NA
TGTGCCAGCAGCCAAGTGGGACTTACCCGGGTCACTGAAGCTTTCTTT	CASSQVGLTRVTEAFF	TRBJ1-1	NA	TRBV14	NA
TGCGCCAGCAGCCATGCGACAGGGCTCACCTTGAACACTGAAGCTTTCTTT	CASSHATGLTLNTEAFF	TRBJ1-1	TRBD1	TRBV5-1	NA
TGCGCCAGCAGCCAAGTCACCAGTCTTAACTATGGCTACACCTTC	CASSQVTSLNYGYTF	TRBJ1-2	NA	TRBV4-3	once
TGTGCCAGCAGCTTGTTCAGGGACGGGGAGCTGTTTTTT	CASSLFRDGELFF	TRBJ2-2	NA	TRBV5-5	NA
TGTGCCATCAGTGATACTAGCGGTTCCTACGAGCAGTACTTC	CAISDTSGSYEQYF	TRBJ2-7	TRBD2	TRBV10-3	NA
TGTGCCAGCTCACAAGGGGACAATCAGCCCCAGCATTTT	CASSQGDNQPQHF	TRBJ1-5	NA	TRBV18	NA
TGTGCCAGCAGCCGCCGGGGGACCCAGGAGGCTTTCTTT	CASSRRGTQEAFF	TRBJ1-1	NA	TRBV14	NA
TGTGCCAGCAGTGTTCTCCAAGGGGTAGGGGGTGGCTACACCTTC	CASSVLQGVGGGYTF	TRBJ1-2	NA	TRBV2	NA
TGTGCCAGCAGCCCAGGGACAGTTCAGCCCCAGCATTTT	CASSPGTVQPQHF	TRBJ1-5	TRBD1	TRBV7-2	NA
TGTGCCAGCAGGTATGACAGGGCGAACACTGAAGCTTTCTTT	CASRYDRANTEAFF	TRBJ1-1	TRBD1	TRBV3-1/TRBV3-2	once
TGTGCCAGCAGTTTATCTTCTCAAGCTTTCTTT	CASSLSSQAFF	TRBJ1-1	NA	TRBV12-3/TRBV12-4	NA
TGTGCCAGTAGCCCCGACACCCGATTCAGCTCCTACAATGAGCAGTTCTTC	CASSPDTRFSSYNEQFF	TRBJ2-1	NA	TRBV19	NA
TGTGCCAGCAGCCACCTAGCGGGATTCTCCTACAATGAGCAGTTCTTC	CASSHLAGFSYNEQFF	TRBJ2-1	TRBD2	TRBV11-2	NA
TGCGCCAGCACCCGAAATGGGGGGGGCCAAGAGACCCAGTACTTC	CASTRNGGGQETQYF	TRBJ2-5	TRBD2	TRBV5-1	once
TGTGCCACCAGGGGACAGGGTCTTGATCAGCCCCAGCATTTT	CATRGQGLDQPQHF	TRBJ1-5	TRBD1	TRBV24-1	NA
TGTGCCAGTAGTCCAATCGGGCAGGGTCGTGGCTACACCTTC	CASSPIGQGRGYTF	TRBJ1-2	NA	TRBV19	NA
TGTGCCAGCAGTGGTGCGACAGGGTTCCACAATGAGCAGTTCTTC	CASSGATGFHNEQFF	TRBJ2-1	TRBD1	TRBV27	NA
TGCGCCAGCACGGCCCCAGGATTAAGGGAGACCCAGTACTTC	CASTAPGLRETQYF	TRBJ2-5	NA	TRBV10-2	few
TGTGCCAGCGGAAGCGGGAGGGTGCAGTTCTTC	CASGSGRVQFF	TRBJ2-1	TRBD2	TRBV3-1/TRBV3-2	NA
TGTGCTAGTGGTTTGGCCGGGATCAATGAGCAGTTCTTC	CASGLAGINEQFF	TRBJ2-1	NA	TRBV12-5	few
TGTGCCACCAGTTTAACCGGGACAGGGTACGAGCAGTACTTC	CATSLTGTGYEQYF	TRBJ2-7	TRBD1	TRBV24-1	NA
TGTGCCAGCAGCGGCAGGGGGACCAAAAACATTCAGTACTTC	CASSGRGTKNIQYF	TRBJ2-4	TRBD1	TRBV7-8	NA
TGCGCCAGCAGTGTAGCGGGGGAACTGAATGAGCAGTTCTTC	CASSVAGELNEQFF	TRBJ2-1	TRBD2	TRBV10-1	NA
TGCGCCAGCAGCCGCTCGATCTCTAAAGAGACCCAGTACTTC	CASSRSISKETQYF	TRBJ2-5	NA	TRBV4-1	NA
TGTGCCAGCAGCTTAGTTTGGCCTAGCGGTACCAATGAGCAGTTCTTC	CASSLVWPSGTNEQFF	TRBJ2-1	TRBD2	TRBV11-2	NA
TGTGCCAGCAGCCGGAACGGACTTGCCCTGAATGAGCAGTTCTTC	CASSRNGLALNEQFF	TRBJ2-1	NA	TRBV5-8	NA
TGTGCCAGCAGCTTGCTGAACGGACTAGCGGAGGCGAGCTCCTACAATGAGCAGTTCTTC	CASSLLNGLAEASSYNEQFF	TRBJ2-1	TRBD2	TRBV7-3	NA
TGTGCCAGCGCTAGGACCGGGGAGCTGTTTTTT	CASARTGELFF	TRBJ2-2	NA	TRBV6-5	once
TGTGCCAGTGAGACAGGGTTTGGAAATGAGCAGTTCTTC	CASETGFGNEQFF	TRBJ2-1	TRBD1	TRBV12-3/TRBV12-4	NA
TGTGCCAGCGGACTATGCGAAAAACTGTTTTTT	CASGLCEKLFF	TRBJ1-4	NA	TRBV27	NA
TGCGCCAGCAGCCAAGATTCAGGGGGCGCCTACAATGAGCAGTTCTTC	CASSQDSGGAYNEQFF	TRBJ2-1	TRBD1	TRBV4-3	NA
TGTGCCAGCAGCTTAAGAGTTCTGGAGACCCAGTACTTC	CASSLRVLETQYF	TRBJ2-5	NA	TRBV7-9	once
TGTGCCAGTAATCAACCGGGACAGTTTAATGAAAAACTGTTTTTT	CASNQPGQFNEKLFF	TRBJ1-4	TRBD1	TRBV19	NA
TGTGCCATCGCCCGGAGAGGACAGGGACTATCCAAAAACATTCAGTACTTC	CAIARRGQGLSKNIQYF	TRBJ2-4	NA	TRBV2	NA
TGTGCCAGCAGCTTGGTGGGGGACAGGGTTCAGCAGTACTTC	CASSLVGDRVQQYF	TRBJ2-7	TRBD1	TRBV5-4	NA
TGTGCCAGCAGCTTAGAAGGTCGATCCCGAGGAGGCTACACCTTC	CASSLEGRSRGGYTF	TRBJ1-2	NA	TRBV9	NA
TGTGCCAGCTCAACCGGACAGGTGGATAATTCACCCCTCCACTTT	CASSTGQVDNSPLHF	TRBJ1-6	TRBD1	TRBV18	NA
TGTGCCAGCGGCCGGGGGGCTGGGGCCAACGTCCTGACTTTC	CASGRGAGANVLTF	TRBJ2-6	TRBD2	TRBV3-1/TRBV3-2	NA
TGTGCCAGCAGATTCAGGGTTTCTGCGAACACTGAAGCTTTCTTT	CASRFRVSANTEAFF	TRBJ1-1	NA	TRBV6-5	NA
TGCGCCAGCAGTGTAGCCGGGACTAGCGCCAATGAGCAGTTCTTC	CASSVAGTSANEQFF	TRBJ2-1	TRBD2	TRBV10-2	NA
TGTGCCAGCAGTTCCTACCGCTATGGCTACACCTTC	CASSSYRYGYTF	TRBJ1-2	NA	TRBV12-3/TRBV12-4	NA